This section outlines one T cell receptor beta chain sequence together with its context. Some clones are missing from TCRdb's copy, which holds only in-frame ones; the method was immunoSEQ multiplex PCR. The sample shows some 150,000 clones, under 95% of them seen only once. V was cut by 6 bases and J by 1 base, with 9 bases left in between. Germline lookup yields CDR1 MNHEY and CDR2 SVGAGI. CDR3 length equals 13 residues. The data were taken from a study of control samples from healthy donors and cancer patients. Sequencing was carried out using blood. The chain employs TRBV6-5 and TRBJ1-1; D might be TRBD1 (6 bases). The clonotype comes from a man in his forties in good health. The CDR3 loop reads CASRLQGNTEAFF. The CDR3 DNA reads as TGTGCCAGCAGGTTACAGGGGAACACTGAAGCTTTCTTT.